This entry describes one T cell receptor beta chain. Its specificity is unknown. The assay was immunoSEQ multiplex PCR, and TCRdb's table has in-frame clones only and misses some. Of tens of thousands of clones listed, about nine tenths are singletons. At study entry, adolescents had tuberculin skin tests and IGRA screening. This CDR3 region has 15 residues. CDR1 and CDR2 (germline): MNHEY, SMNVEV (reference sequence). J was trimmed by 6 bases and V by 4 bases; bases with no gene match: 9. This record comes from a study of T cells in tuberculosis. Turning to the study itself: Sequenced TCRs come from CD1B-GMM tetramer-binding T cells.

General study points: The TCR-beta difference was not significant; alpha differences partly reflected length. Active tuberculosis alpha repertoires lay closer to GMM-specific TCRs than controls'.

The chain employs TRBV27 and TRBJ1-2; 9 bases are shared with TRBD1. This TCR was recovered from a donor aged 10 to 29 with latent tuberculosis or without tuberculosis infection. Some clones in this sample may be carry-over from other donors' samples. The sample taken for sequencing was PBMCs. The CDR3, as DNA: TGTGCCAGCAGTTCGGCCGGGACAGGGAGGAATGGCTACACCTTC. Translating gives CASSSAGTGRNGYTF.